Below are 32 T cell receptor beta chains sequenced from a single sample in a study of CD8 T cells in Susac syndrome. Reverse transcription of roughly 0.5 to 1 ug RNA was performed with random hexamers. From the immunoSEQ multiplex PCR reads, TCRdb called clonotypes with MiXCR, one entry per CDR3 protein. The data contain over 200,000 distinct CDR3 sequences, 95% of them singletons. Sample: CD4+ T cells from PBMCs. The receptors come from a human donor with multiple sclerosis.

The V call is TRBV27, the J call TRBJ2-1, with TRBD1 identical over 10 bases. The germline V gene encodes CDR1 MNHEY and CDR2 SMNVEV (reference sequence). The V gene end was trimmed by 4 bases and the J gene end by 5 bases; junction bases not matched to a gene: 14. The CDR3 is 18 amino acids. The CDR3 sequence: CASSSPGTGDNTHNEQFF. The CDR3 coding sequence is TGTGCCAGCAGTTCTCCCGGGACAGGGGACAACACACACAATGAGCAGTTCTTC.

The gene calls are TRBV2 and TRBJ2-7; 8 bases map to TRBD1. The CDR3 has 15 residues. Germline trimming cut 5 bases from V and 4 bases from J; bases unmatched to any gene: 10. CDR1 and CDR2 (germline): SNHLY, FYNNEI. The CDR3 spells CASSTNPRGPYEQYF. CDR3 coding DNA: TGTGCCAGCAGTACCAACCCCAGGGGGCCTTACGAGCAGTACTTC. Variable domain in full (rest from reference TRBV2 and TRBJ2-7): EPEVTQTPSHQVTQMGQEVILRCVPISNHLYFYWYRQILGQKVEFLVSFYNNEISEKSEIFDDQFSVERPDGSNFTLKIRSTKLEDSAMYFCASSTNPRGPYEQYFGPGTRLTVT.

The chain joins TRBV20-1 to TRBJ2-2; D gene uncertain. CDR1 and CDR2 (germline): DFQATT, SNEGSKA (reference sequence). The ends were cut back, 5 bases at V and 0 bases at J, with 10 bases in the middle. CDR3 length equals 14 residues. CDR3 sequence reads: CSAPRLSNTGELFF. DNA for the CDR3: TGCAGTGCTCCCAGGCTGTCGAACACCGGGGAGCTGTTTTTT.

The chain joins TRBV18 to TRBJ1-5; TRBD1 aligns across 8 bases. Trimming cost V 3 bases and J 14 bases; bases outside gene matches: 9. The germline V gene has CDR1 KGHSH and CDR2 LQKENI. The CDR3 is 13 residues long. The CDR3 sequence is CASSPDNGQGKHF. Here the CDR3 DNA reads TGTGCCAGCTCACCGGATAATGGACAGGGAAAGCATTTT.

The rearrangement joins TRBV6-1 to TRBJ2-7; TRBD2 aligns across 8 bases. V lost 8 bases to trimming and J lost 5 bases; unmatched junction nucleotides: 8. This CDR3 is built from 13 residues. Germline V lookup: CDR1 MNHNS, CDR2 SASEGT. The CDR3, as DNA: TGTGCCAGCGCACGGGGGGGCCGAGACGAGCAGTACTTC. Its protein is CASARGGRDEQYF.

The chain carries TRBV4-2 and TRBJ1-1; D is ambiguous. This CDR3 is 14 amino acids long. With 3 bases removed from V and 0 bases from J, the gap between germline ends came to 8 bases. CDR1 is LGHNA and CDR2 is YNFKEQ in the germline V gene. The CDR3, as DNA: TGTGCCAGCAGCCAGCCGACGGTGAACACTGAAGCTTTCTTT. Its translation is CASSQPTVNTEAFF.

The chain couples TRBV5-1 to TRBJ2-5; D is perhaps TRBD2 (5 bases). V was pared by 0 bases and J by 2 bases, with 8 bases between. The germline V gene encodes CDR1 SGHRS and CDR2 YFSETQ. This CDR3 has 14 residues. The CDR3 DNA follows: TGCGCCAGCAGCTTGGGAGGGAATCAAGAGACCCAGTACTTC. Amino acids: CASSLGGNQETQYF.

V is TRBV6-6 and J is TRBJ2-5; weak D call: TRBD1 (6 bases). V was cut by 5 bases and J by 4 bases, with 17 bases left in between. Germline V gene sequence: CDR1 MNHNY, CDR2 SVGAGI (reference sequence). The CDR3 runs 15 residues. In DNA, the CDR3 is TGTGCCAGCAGTAGAGTACAGGGATGGGGAGAGACCCAGTACTTC. Protein sequence: CASSRVQGWGETQYF.

A single count supports this clonotype. V and J are TRBV9 and TRBJ2-2; no firm D call. Germline V CDR1 and CDR2: SGDLS, YYNGEE. Between the trimmed V and J ends, which lost 4 bases and 1 base, there was a span of 8 bases. This CDR3 contains 14 residues. The CDR3 region is CASSLDENTGELFF. CDR3 DNA: TGTGCCAGCAGCCTAGATGAGAACACCGGGGAGCTGTTTTTT.

The rearrangement links TRBV3-1 to TRBJ2-5; 9 bases match TRBD2. The CDR3 extends over 14 amino acids. Germline assignment: CDR1 LGHDT and CDR2 YNNKEL (reference sequence). V was clipped by 4 bases and J by 3 bases; unmatched bases: 3. CDR3 amino acids: CASSRSGGEETQYF. In nucleotides, the CDR3 is TGTGCCAGCAGCCGTAGCGGGGGAGAAGAGACCCAGTACTTC.

J is TRBJ2-5 and V is TRBV6-1; D gene unclear. CDR3 length: 17 residues. In germline, CDR1 is MNHNS, CDR2 SASEGT. V was cut by 6 bases and J by 5 bases, with 25 bases left in between. The CDR3 reads CASSPVGDARPRETQYF. CDR3 nucleotides: TGTGCCAGCAGCCCAGTTGGGGATGCCAGGCCCCGGGAGACCCAGTACTTC.

The chain combines TRBV29-1 with TRBJ2-6, with D possibly TRBD2 on 6 matching bases. Germline loops: CDR1 SQVTM, CDR2 ANQGSEA. This CDR3 is built from 15 residues. Trimming left V 1 base short and J 4 bases short, with 11 bases between. The CDR3, as DNA: TGCAGCGTTGAAGGCGGAGGGCCCGGGGCCAACGTCCTGACTTTC. Amino acid sequence: CSVEGGGPGANVLTF. Variable domain in full (rest from reference TRBV29-1 and TRBJ2-6): SAVISQKPSRDICQRGTSLTIQCQVDSQVTMMFWYRQQPGQSLTLIATANQGSEATYESGFVIDKFPISRPNLTFSTLTVSNMSPEDSSIYLCSVEGGGPGANVLTFGAGSRLTVL.

This clonotype occurred once. For the CDR3, the DNA is TGTGCCAGCAGCGTAGAGGTCAGTCTGACCAAAAACATTCAGTACTTC. Its protein is CASSVEVSLTKNIQYF. The rearrangement links TRBV9 to TRBJ2-4; D is unresolved. Germline V gene lookup returns CDR1 SGDLS and CDR2 YYNGEE. Trimming took 0 bases from V and 2 from J, leaving 12 bases between them. CDR3 size: 16 residues.

The CDR3 here is CASSPRQGNGYTF. CDR3 DNA sequence: TGTGCCAGCAGCCCTCGACAGGGAAACGGCTACACCTTC. The chain joins TRBV6-5 to TRBJ1-2, with TRBD1 matching over 7 bases. After removal of 6 bases from V and 8 bases from J, the junction contained 9 bases not matched to a gene. The germline CDR1 and CDR2 sequences are MNHEY and SVGAGI. This CDR3 has 13 amino acids.

The chain recombines TRBV7-9 with TRBJ2-7; D perhaps matches TRBD2 (7 bases). The germline V gene has CDR1 SEHNR and CDR2 FQNEAQ (reference sequence). V was trimmed by 5 bases and J by 2 bases, leaving 13 bases between them. The CDR3 runs to 14 residues. The CDR3 DNA reads TGTGCCAGCAGCCCCGGGGGGCGGACCTACGAGCAGTACGTC. Amino acids: CASSPGGRTYEQYV.

V usage is TRBV6-1 and J usage is TRBJ2-1; TRBD1 is a possible D gene (5 bases). V was trimmed by 7 bases and J by 3 bases, leaving 13 bases between them. Germline V gives CDR1 MNHNS, CDR2 SASEGT. The CDR3 spans 14 residues. CDR3 region: CASIRDSIYNEQFF. DNA for the CDR3: TGTGCCAGCATCCGCGACAGTATCTACAATGAGCAGTTCTTC.

The genes are TRBV5-1 and TRBJ2-3, with D tentatively TRBD2 (6 bases). Trimming cost V 4 bases and J 0 bases, with 15 bases left between them. The V gene's germline CDR1 is SGHRS and CDR2 YFSETQ. The CDR3 has 16 amino acids. CDR3: CASSPFGGASTDTQYF. CDR3 bases: TGCGCCAGCAGCCCTTTCGGAGGGGCTAGCACAGATACGCAGTATTTT. The full variable domain, completed using reference TRBV5-1 and TRBJ2-3, is KAGVTQTPRYLIKTRGQQVTLSCSPISGHRSVSWYQQTPGQGLQFLFEYFSETQRNKGNFPGRFSGRQFSNSRSEMNVSTLELGDSALYLCASSPFGGASTDTQYFGPGTRLTVL.

The CDR3 loop is CASSHLRGTGQKLFF. The DNA for the CDR3 is TGCGCCAGCAGTCACCTCCGCGGGACAGGGCAGAAACTGTTTTTT. The rearrangement uses TRBV23-1 and TRBJ1-4, with 9 positions matching TRBD1. TRBV23-1 is labeled an ORF, and its function is uncertain. The CDR3 contains 15 residues. The V gene end was trimmed by 3 bases and the J gene end by 11 bases; junction bases not matched to a gene: 10.

The chain is built from TRBV7-2 and TRBJ2-2, with 9 bases identical to TRBD1. The length of the CDR3 is 15 residues. Germline trimming cut 7 bases from V and 7 bases from J; bases unmatched to any gene: 10. Germline V gives CDR1 SGHTA, CDR2 FQGNSA. CDR3 sequence reads: CASISGTGRSGELFF. In nucleotides, the CDR3 is TGTGCCAGCATCAGCGGGACAGGGCGAAGCGGGGAGCTGTTTTTT. The variable domain in full, with the rest retrieved from reference TRBV7-2 and TRBJ2-2, is GAGVSQSPSNKVTEKGKDVELRCDPISGHTALYWYRQSLGQGLEFLIYFQGNSAPDKSGLPSDRFSAERTGGSVSTLTIQRTQQEDSAVYLCASISGTGRSGELFFGEGSRLTVL.

V usage is TRBV29-1 and J usage is TRBJ1-5; 7 nucleotides line up with TRBD1. With V trimmed by 5 bases and J by 6 bases, 13 bases remained unmatched. The germline CDR1 and CDR2 sequences are SQVTM and ANQGSEA. This CDR3 comprises 15 residues. The CDR3 DNA follows: TGCAGCGTTCAGACAGGGACGGCGGGGGGTCAGCCCCAGCATTTT. This sequence encodes CSVQTGTAGGQPQHF.

The chain uses TRBV29-1 and TRBJ2-1, with unresolved D. Germline CDR1 SQVTM, CDR2 ANQGSEA. V was clipped by 3 bases and J by 15 bases, with 12 bases between them. This CDR3 contains 10 residues. The CDR3 DNA reads as TGCAGCGTTGAGCGAAAACCCCCGTTCTTC. It encodes CSVERKPPFF.

V is TRBV27 and J is TRBJ1-2; D is undetermined. V was clipped by 6 bases and J by 2 bases, with 10 bases between them. Germline loops: CDR1 MNHEY, CDR2 SMNVEV (reference sequence). The CDR3 covers 13 residues. The CDR3 is CASRSYKNYGYTF. Written as DNA, the CDR3 is TGTGCCAGCAGATCCTACAAGAACTATGGCTACACCTTC.

The chain employs TRBV15 and TRBJ2-3; D might be TRBD2 (6 bases). The V and J ends lost 1 base and 1 base respectively, with 12 bases between them. This CDR3 region has 16 residues. Germline V lookup: CDR1 LNHNV, CDR2 YYDKDF (reference sequence). The CDR3 loop is CATSRGDSSGTDTQYF. The CDR3, as DNA: TGTGCCACCAGCAGAGGGGACTCCTCAGGCACAGATACGCAGTATTTT. The full variable domain, with the rest looked up from reference TRBV15 and TRBJ2-3, is DAMVIQNPRYQVTQFGKPVTLSCSQTLNHNVMYWYQQKSSQAPKLLFHYYDKDFNNEADTPDNFQSRRPNTSFCFLDIRSPGLGDTAMYLCATSRGDSSGTDTQYFGPGTRLTVL.

This clonotype has only one observation. V usage is TRBV14 and J usage is TRBJ2-7, with D perhaps being TRBD1 or TRBD2 (5 bases each). The CDR3 is 13 residues long. Germline-derived CDR1 and CDR2 are SGHDN and FVKESK. The germline V and J ends were trimmed by 8 bases and 5 bases, with 16 bases remaining between them. The CDR3 spells CASAKRRGDEQYV. For the CDR3, the DNA is TGTGCCAGCGCGAAGAGGAGAGGGGACGAGCAGTACGTC.

The rearrangement links TRBV29-1 to TRBJ2-7; 7 bases are a match to TRBD2. The CDR3 sequence is 15 residues long. Germline V gives CDR1 SQVTM, CDR2 ANQGSEA. V lost 6 bases and J lost 7; bases outside the gene matches: 18. This chain's CDR3 is CSVPKGGTGLREQYF. The CDR3 DNA is TGCAGCGTCCCCAAGGGAGGGACCGGATTGAGGGAGCAGTACTTC.

This sequence joins TRBV20-1 and TRBJ1-1; no firm D call. Trimming cost V 7 bases and J 5 bases, with 11 bases left between them. This CDR3 has 11 residues. Germline CDR1 DFQATT, CDR2 SNEGSKA (reference sequence). CDR3 protein: CSVDLRTEAFF. The CDR3 nucleotides are TGCAGTGTTGACCTACGAACTGAAGCTTTCTTT.

The chain joins TRBV20-1 to TRBJ2-1, with D uncertain. CDR1 and CDR2 from the germline V gene are DFQATT and SNEGSKA (reference sequence). CDR3 length: 18 residues. V was pared by 3 bases and J by 0 bases, with 21 bases between. The CDR3 reads CSASGRSYTQSSYNEQFF. The CDR3 DNA reads as TGCAGTGCTAGTGGTCGGTCCTACACACAGAGCTCCTACAATGAGCAGTTCTTC.

This chain uses TRBV27 with TRBJ1-5, with D possibly matching TRBD1 (6 bases). The CDR3 extends over 13 amino acids. With 5 bases removed from V and 7 bases from J, the gap between germline ends came to 12 bases. Germline CDR1 reads MNHEY; CDR2 reads SMNVEV (reference sequence). The CDR3 sequence: CASSLSGGQPQHF. CDR3 sequence (DNA): TGTGCCAGCAGTCTCTCGGGGGGCCAGCCCCAGCATTTT.

The chain has TRBV2 and TRBJ1-1; D remains unclear. Germline-derived CDR1 and CDR2 are SNHLY and FYNNEI. The CDR3 is made up of 14 amino acids. V was trimmed by 8 bases and J by 0 bases, leaving 13 bases between them. The CDR3 region has the DNA TGTGCCAGCGGGAGGGAGGCGATGAACACTGAAGCTTTCTTT. This sequence encodes CASGREAMNTEAFF. The full variable domain, completed using reference TRBV2 and TRBJ1-1, is EPEVTQTPSHQVTQMGQEVILRCVPISNHLYFYWYRQILGQKVEFLVSFYNNEISEKSEIFDDQFSVERPDGSNFTLKIRSTKLEDSAMYFCASGREAMNTEAFFGQGTRLTVV.

V gene TRBV24-1 combines with J gene TRBJ2-5; 8 bases fit TRBD2. V lost 6 bases and J lost 3; bases outside the gene matches: 5. This CDR3 region has 14 residues. Germline-derived CDR1 and CDR2 are KGHDR and SFDVKD. The CDR3 DNA follows: TGTGCCACCAGTCCGGGGGGGAAAGAAGAGACCCAGTACTTC. Protein: CATSPGGKEETQYF.

The chain links TRBV11-1 to TRBJ1-1; no clear D gene. CDR3 length: 14 amino acids. Germline lookup yields CDR1 SGHAT and CDR2 FQDESV (reference sequence). Trimming removed 4 bases from V and 3 bases from J, with 12 bases in between. The DNA for the CDR3 is TGTGCCAGCAGCTCGATGCGGTACCACACTGAAGCTTTCTTT. Translated: CASSSMRYHTEAFF.

V usage is TRBV20-1 and J usage is TRBJ2-3; D not certain. This CDR3 spans 14 amino acids. Trimming stripped 1 base from V and 1 base from J, with 9 bases between. CDR1 is DFQATT, CDR2 SNEGSKA, per germline (reference sequence). The CDR3 is CSARGRGGTDTQYF. The DNA of the CDR3 is TGCAGTGCTAGAGGCCGCGGTGGCACAGATACGCAGTATTTT.